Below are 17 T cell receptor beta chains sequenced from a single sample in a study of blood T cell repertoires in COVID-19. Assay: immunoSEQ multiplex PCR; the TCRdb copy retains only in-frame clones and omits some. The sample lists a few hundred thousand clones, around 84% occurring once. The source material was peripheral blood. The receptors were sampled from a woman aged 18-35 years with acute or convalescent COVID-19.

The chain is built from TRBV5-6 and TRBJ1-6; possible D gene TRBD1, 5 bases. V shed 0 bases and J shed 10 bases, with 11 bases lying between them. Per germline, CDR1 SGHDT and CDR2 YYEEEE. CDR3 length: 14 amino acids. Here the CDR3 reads CASSLGQGESPLHF. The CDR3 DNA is TGTGCCAGCAGCTTGGGTCAGGGTGAATCACCCCTCCACTTT.

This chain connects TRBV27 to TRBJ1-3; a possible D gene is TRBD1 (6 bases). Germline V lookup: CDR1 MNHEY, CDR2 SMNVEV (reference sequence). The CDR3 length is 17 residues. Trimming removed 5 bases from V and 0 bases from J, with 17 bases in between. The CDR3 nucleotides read TGTGCCAGCAGTCCTACCCAGGGACACCACTCTGGAAACACCATATATTTT. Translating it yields CASSPTQGHHSGNTIYF.

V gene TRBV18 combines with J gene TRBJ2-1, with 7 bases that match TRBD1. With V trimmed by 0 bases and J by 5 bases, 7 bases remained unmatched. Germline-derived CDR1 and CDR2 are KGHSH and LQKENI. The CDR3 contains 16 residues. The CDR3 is CASSPPQRGPHNEQFF. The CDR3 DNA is TGTGCCAGCTCACCACCGCAGAGGGGGCCCCACAATGAGCAGTTCTTC.

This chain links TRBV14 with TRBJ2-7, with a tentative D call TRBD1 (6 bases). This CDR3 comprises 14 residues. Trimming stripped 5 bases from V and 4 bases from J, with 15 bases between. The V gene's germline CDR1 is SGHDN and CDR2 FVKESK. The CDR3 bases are TGTGCCAGCAGCATACAGGGTTTCAAGTACGAGCAGTACTTC. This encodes CASSIQGFKYEQYF. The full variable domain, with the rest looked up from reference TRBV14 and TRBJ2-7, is EAGVTQFPSHSVIEKGQTVTLRCDPISGHDNLYWYRRVMGKEIKFLLHFVKESKQDESGMPNNRFLAERTGGTYSTLKVQPAELEDSGVYFCASSIQGFKYEQYFGPGTRLTVT.

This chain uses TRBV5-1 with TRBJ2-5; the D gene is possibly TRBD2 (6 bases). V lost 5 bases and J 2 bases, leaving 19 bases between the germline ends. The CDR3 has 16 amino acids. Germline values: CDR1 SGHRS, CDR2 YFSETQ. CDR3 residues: CASSPWGTVEQETQYF. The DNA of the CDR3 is TGCGCCAGCAGTCCCTGGGGGACTGTGGAGCAAGAGACCCAGTACTTC.

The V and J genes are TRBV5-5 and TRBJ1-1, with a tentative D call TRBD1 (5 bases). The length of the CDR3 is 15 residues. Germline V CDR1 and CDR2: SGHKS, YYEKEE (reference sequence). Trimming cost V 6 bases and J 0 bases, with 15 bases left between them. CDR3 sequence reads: CASTPARQLNTEAFF. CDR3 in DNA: TGTGCCAGCACTCCCGCCCGACAGTTGAACACTGAAGCTTTCTTT. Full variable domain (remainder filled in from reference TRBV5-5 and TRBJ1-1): DAGVTQSPTHLIKTRGQQVTLRCSPISGHKSVSWYQQVLGQGPQFIFQYYEKEERGRGNFPDRFSARQFPNYSSELNVNALLLGDSALYLCASTPARQLNTEAFFGQGTRLTVV.

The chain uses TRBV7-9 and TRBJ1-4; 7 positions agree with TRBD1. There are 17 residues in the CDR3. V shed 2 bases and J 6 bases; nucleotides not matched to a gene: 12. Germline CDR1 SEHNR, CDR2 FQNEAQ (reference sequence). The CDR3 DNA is TGTGCCAGCAGCTTACCGGTTACCGGGACAGAGCATGAAAAACTGTTTTTT. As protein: CASSLPVTGTEHEKLFF.

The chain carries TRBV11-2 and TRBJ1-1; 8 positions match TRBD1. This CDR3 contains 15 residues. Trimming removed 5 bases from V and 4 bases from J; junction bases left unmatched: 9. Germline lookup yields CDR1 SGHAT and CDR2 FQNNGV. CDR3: CASSQTGGIATEAFF. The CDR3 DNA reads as TGTGCCAGCAGCCAAACAGGGGGAATTGCCACTGAAGCTTTCTTT.

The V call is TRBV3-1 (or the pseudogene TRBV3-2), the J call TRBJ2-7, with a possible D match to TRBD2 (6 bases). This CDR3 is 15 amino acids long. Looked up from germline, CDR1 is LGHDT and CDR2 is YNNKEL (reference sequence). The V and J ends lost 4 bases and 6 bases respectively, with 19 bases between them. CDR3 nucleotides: TGTGCCAGCAGCCCCCAAGGAGGGGCCAAAGGCGAGCAGTACTTC. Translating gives CASSPQGGAKGEQYF.

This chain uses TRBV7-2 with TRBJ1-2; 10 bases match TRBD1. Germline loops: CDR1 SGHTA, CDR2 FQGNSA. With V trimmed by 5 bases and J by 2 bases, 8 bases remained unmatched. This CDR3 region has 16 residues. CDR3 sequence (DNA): TGTGCCAGCAGCGTACGGGACAGGGGCACCAACTATGGCTACACCTTC. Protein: CASSVRDRGTNYGYTF.

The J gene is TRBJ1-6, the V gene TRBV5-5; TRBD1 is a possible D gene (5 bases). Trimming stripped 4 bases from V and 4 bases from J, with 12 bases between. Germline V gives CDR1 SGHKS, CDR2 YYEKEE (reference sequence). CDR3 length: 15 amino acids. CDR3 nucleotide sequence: TGTGCCAGCAGCGTGACAGAGACATATAATTCACCCCTCCACTTT. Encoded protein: CASSVTETYNSPLHF.

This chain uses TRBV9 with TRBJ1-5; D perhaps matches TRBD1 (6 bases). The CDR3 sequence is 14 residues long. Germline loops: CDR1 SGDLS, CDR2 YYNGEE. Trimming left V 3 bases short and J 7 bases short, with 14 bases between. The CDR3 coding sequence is TGTGCCAGCAGCGAGAGAGAGGGGGAGCAGCCCCAGCATTTT. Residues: CASSEREGEQPQHF.

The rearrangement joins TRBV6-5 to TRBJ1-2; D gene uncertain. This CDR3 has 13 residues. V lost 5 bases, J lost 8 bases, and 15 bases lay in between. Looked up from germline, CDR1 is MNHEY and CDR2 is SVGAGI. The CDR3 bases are TGTGCCAGCAGTCCTCTGGTGAATCAGGGCTACACCTTC. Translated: CASSPLVNQGYTF.

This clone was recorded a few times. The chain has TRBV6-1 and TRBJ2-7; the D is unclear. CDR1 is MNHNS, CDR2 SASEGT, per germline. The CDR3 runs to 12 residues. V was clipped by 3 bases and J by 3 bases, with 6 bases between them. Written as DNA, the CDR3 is TGTGCCAGCAGTGACAACGGCTACGAGCAGTACTTC. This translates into CASSDNGYEQYF.

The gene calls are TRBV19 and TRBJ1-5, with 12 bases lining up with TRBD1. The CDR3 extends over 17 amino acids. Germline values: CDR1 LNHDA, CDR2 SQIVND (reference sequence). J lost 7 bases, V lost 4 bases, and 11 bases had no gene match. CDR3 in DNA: TGTGCCAGTAGTACCCCCGGGACAGGGGGCGCAGGGCAGCCCCAGCATTTT. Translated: CASSTPGTGGAGQPQHF.

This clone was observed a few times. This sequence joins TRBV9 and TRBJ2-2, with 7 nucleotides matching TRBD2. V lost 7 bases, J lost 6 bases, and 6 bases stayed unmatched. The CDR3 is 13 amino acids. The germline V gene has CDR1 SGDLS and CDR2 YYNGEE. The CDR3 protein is CASCCGSAGELFF. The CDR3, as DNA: TGTGCCAGCTGTTGCGGGAGCGCCGGGGAGCTGTTTTTT.

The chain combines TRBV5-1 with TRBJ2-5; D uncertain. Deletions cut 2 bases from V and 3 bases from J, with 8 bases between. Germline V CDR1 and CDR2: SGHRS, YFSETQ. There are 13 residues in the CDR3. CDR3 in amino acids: CASSLITEETQYF. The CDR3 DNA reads TGCGCCAGCAGCTTAATAACAGAAGAGACCCAGTACTTC.